The 3 T cell receptor beta chains below all came from one sample that was sequenced in a study of shared clonotypes between healthy human individuals. The assay was immunoSEQ multiplex PCR, and TCRdb's table has in-frame clones only and misses some. Of fewer than 400,000 clones in the sample, roughly 70% were seen once. Sequencing input: memory CD4+ T cells sorted from blood. Subset indicated: CD45RA-negative fraction. The source is a man aged 25 to 40 in good health.

V and J are TRBV19 and TRBJ2-3, with TRBD2 as a possible D gene (6 bases). The germline CDR1 and CDR2 sequences are LNHDA and SQIVND (reference sequence). The V and J ends lost 4 bases and 3 bases respectively, with 23 bases between them. This CDR3 has 18 residues. Here the CDR3 reads CASSTFSVSGGKTDTQYF. For the CDR3, the DNA is TGTGCCAGTAGTACCTTTAGCGTCAGCGGAGGGAAAACAGATACGCAGTATTTT.

This clone has just a few counts. The chain uses TRBV6-5 and TRBJ2-2; 8 positions agree with TRBD2. Germline trimming cut 5 bases from V and 1 base from J; bases unmatched to any gene: 3. Germline CDR1 reads MNHEY; CDR2 reads SVGAGI. CDR3 length: 15 residues. The CDR3 DNA reads TGTGCCAGCAGTGGGGCGGGAGGGAACACCGGGGAGCTGTTTTTT. Protein: CASSGAGGNTGELFF.

The genes are TRBV20-1 and TRBJ2-7; D not resolved. Germline V lookup: CDR1 DFQATT, CDR2 SNEGSKA (reference sequence). CDR3 size: 11 residues. The V end lost 3 bases, the J end lost 9 bases, and 12 bases lay between the germline ends. The CDR3 spells CSASSERGQYF. Here the CDR3 DNA reads TGCAGTGCTAGTTCTGAGCGCGGGCAGTACTTC.